The 10 T cell receptor beta chains below come from one sample, sequenced in a study of post-analysis software for immune sequencing data. Study-wide findings and caveats: About five TRBV segments occurring more often in patients than controls included TRBV5-6, TRBV5-1 and TRBV20-1.

Their antigens remain unidentified. Included in the TCR beta cDNA libraries were unique molecular identifiers. One entry per CDR3 protein, called by TCRdb with MiXCR from the PCR reads. The sample lists fewer than 850,000 distinct CDR3 sequences; 25% to 30% were seen once. Sequencing was carried out using blood. The origin of the receptors is a girl between 5 and 17 years old with multiple sclerosis.

The chain has TRBV28 and TRBJ2-3; 12 bases match TRBD2. The CDR3 runs 15 residues. Germline CDR1 reads MDHEN; CDR2 reads SYDVKM. The J segment lost 3 bases and the V segment lost 5 bases, leaving 3 bases of the junction unmatched. CDR3 in amino acids: CASSNLAGGTDTQYF. The CDR3 DNA sequence: TGTGCCAGCAGTAATCTAGCGGGAGGGACAGATACGCAGTATTTT.

The V gene is TRBV20-1, the J gene TRBJ1-3; D gene unclear. Deletions cut 2 bases from V and 0 bases from J, with 8 bases between. Per the germline V gene, CDR1 is DFQATT and CDR2 is SNEGSKA (reference sequence). The CDR3 runs to 14 residues. In DNA form, the CDR3 reads TGCAGTGCTAGATCACGCTTCTCTGGAAACACCATATATTTT. The encoded protein is CSARSRFSGNTIYF.

This clonotype was counted a few times. This chain connects TRBV5-1 to TRBJ2-5, with D possibly matching TRBD2 (6 bases). CDR3 length equals 15 residues. The germline gives CDR1 SGHRS, CDR2 YFSETQ. Between the trimmed V and J ends, which lost 4 bases and 4 bases, there was a span of 17 bases. The CDR3 sequence: CASSNPRDSLETQYF. For the CDR3, the DNA is TGCGCCAGCAGCAACCCCCGGGACTCATTAGAGACCCAGTACTTC. The full variable domain, with the rest looked up from reference TRBV5-1 and TRBJ2-5, is KAGVTQTPRYLIKTRGQQVTLSCSPISGHRSVSWYQQTPGQGLQFLFEYFSETQRNKGNFPGRFSGRQFSNSRSEMNVSTLELGDSALYLCASSNPRDSLETQYFGPGTRLLVL.

This clonotype was counted at least ten times. CDR3: CAITPGRDYNEQFF. The CDR3 DNA sequence: TGTGCCATTACTCCGGGACGGGACTACAATGAGCAGTTCTTC. V gene TRBV10-3 combines with J gene TRBJ2-1; D is possibly TRBD1 or TRBD2 (5 bases each). Germline V gene data show CDR1 as ENHRY and CDR2 as SYGVKD. The CDR3 covers 14 residues. Trimming shortened V by 9 bases and J by 3 bases, and 15 bases separated the two germline ends.

V gene TRBV18 combines with J gene TRBJ2-1; 9 bases are a match to TRBD1. Losses at the gene ends were 3 bases for V and 6 bases for J; bases not matched to a gene: 9. Germline CDR1 is KGHSH and CDR2 is LQKENI. The CDR3 has 16 residues. CDR3 bases: TGTGCCAGCTCACCCCTAGGGACAGGGACCTCCAATGAGCAGTTCTTC. Its translation: CASSPLGTGTSNEQFF.

The chain is built from TRBV4-2 and TRBJ1-2, with a weak D call TRBD1 (6 bases). Germline values: CDR1 LGHNA, CDR2 YNFKEQ. There are 18 residues in the CDR3. V was pared by 1 base and J by 5 bases, with 23 bases between. In DNA, the CDR3 is TGTGCCAGCAGCCAAGCGCGGGGGGCGCCTACATCCATGTATGGCTACACCTTC. As protein: CASSQARGAPTSMYGYTF.

This clonotype has a count of ten or more. The rearrangement links TRBV29-1 to TRBJ2-3; 7 bases are a match to TRBD2. The V segment lost 7 bases and the J segment 7 bases; nucleotides outside the gene matches: 17. The V gene's germline CDR1 is SQVTM and CDR2 ANQGSEA. CDR3 length: 15 residues. CDR3: CSADGGKPGGNTQYF. The CDR3 nucleotides are TGCAGCGCCGACGGGGGGAAACCCGGCGGTAATACGCAGTATTTT.

V is TRBV15 and J is TRBJ1-1; the match to TRBD1 covers 7 bases. Germline V lookup: CDR1 LNHNV, CDR2 YYDKDF (reference sequence). The CDR3 is 15 amino acids. J gave up 1 base and V 2 bases, and 4 bases lay outside the gene matches. Here the CDR3 DNA reads TGTGCCACCAGCAGACGGACAGGTGGGAACACTGAAGCTTTCTTT. This codes for CATSRRTGGNTEAFF.

This clonotype has a handful of counts. The chain couples TRBV7-2 to TRBJ1-5; the D is unclear. Germline CDR1 is SGHTA and CDR2 is FQGNSA. V was pared by 6 bases and J by 5 bases, with 11 bases between. The CDR3 spans 13 residues. CDR3 DNA sequence: TGTGCCAGCAGTCGACTCGTCGATCAGCCCCAGCATTTT. Protein: CASSRLVDQPQHF.

This clonotype was detected a few times. This chain uses TRBV4-1 with TRBJ2-1; perhaps TRBD1 as D (5 bases). The CDR3 contains 19 residues. Per germline, CDR1 MGHRA and CDR2 YSYEKL. V lost 0 bases, J lost 4 bases, and 22 bases lay in between. Here the CDR3 DNA reads TGCGCCAGCAGCCAAGACTCAACTTTTTCAGGGCGTCAATACAATGAGCAGTTCTTC. Protein: CASSQDSTFSGRQYNEQFF.